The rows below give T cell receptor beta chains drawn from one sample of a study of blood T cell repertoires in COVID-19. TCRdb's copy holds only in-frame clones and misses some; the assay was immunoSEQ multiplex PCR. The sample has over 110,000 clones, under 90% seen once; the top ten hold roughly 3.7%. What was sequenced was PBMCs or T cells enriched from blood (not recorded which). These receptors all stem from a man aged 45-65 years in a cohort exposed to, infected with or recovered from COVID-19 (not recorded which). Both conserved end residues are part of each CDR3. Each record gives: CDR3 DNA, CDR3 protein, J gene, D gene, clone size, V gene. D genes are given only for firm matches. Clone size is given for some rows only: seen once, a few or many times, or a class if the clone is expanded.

CDR3nt: TGTGCCAGCAGCCTAGGGACAGGGCCCGGGGAGCTGTTTTTT; CDR3aa: CASSLGTGPGELFF; j_gene: TRBJ2-2; d_gene: TRBD1; abundance: .; v_gene: TRBV7-7
CDR3nt: TGCGCCAGCAGCCAAGGGGAGGGAAGTACTCGTGGCTACACCTTC; CDR3aa: CASSQGEGSTRGYTF; j_gene: TRBJ1-2; d_gene: .; abundance: .; v_gene: TRBV4-1
CDR3nt: TGTGCCAGCAGTCCCAATTATTACAGGGGTGACACAGATACGCAGTATTTT; CDR3aa: CASSPNYYRGDTDTQYF; j_gene: TRBJ2-3; d_gene: TRBD1; abundance: .; v_gene: TRBV28
CDR3nt: TGTGCCACCAGCACGCGGGGGGCGGGAGACGGGGGTACGCAGTATTTT; CDR3aa: CATSTRGAGDGGTQYF; j_gene: TRBJ2-3; d_gene: TRBD2; abundance: .; v_gene: TRBV15
CDR3nt: TGTGCCAGCACCCCGGGACTAGCGGGCAGCTCTGAGCAGTTCTTC; CDR3aa: CASTPGLAGSSEQFF; j_gene: TRBJ2-1; d_gene: TRBD2; abundance: .; v_gene: TRBV7-2
CDR3nt: TGTGCCAGCAGCCCCCGAGACAGGGGAACCTACGAGCAGTACTTC; CDR3aa: CASSPRDRGTYEQYF; j_gene: TRBJ2-7; d_gene: TRBD1; abundance: once; v_gene: TRBV7-6
CDR3nt: TGCGCCAGCAGTGCGGGTGCAACTAATGAAAAACTGTTTTTT; CDR3aa: CASSAGATNEKLFF; j_gene: TRBJ1-4; d_gene: .; abundance: .; v_gene: TRBV10-1
CDR3nt: TGTGCCACCAGTGAGCGGGTACAGGGTTGGGCCCAGTACTTC; CDR3aa: CATSERVQGWAQYF; j_gene: TRBJ2-5; d_gene: .; abundance: .; v_gene: TRBV24-1
CDR3nt: TGTGCCAGCAGTGGGCGGGGGTACAATGAGCAGTTCTTC; CDR3aa: CASSGRGYNEQFF; j_gene: TRBJ2-1; d_gene: TRBD2; abundance: .; v_gene: TRBV27
CDR3nt: TGTGCCATCAGGGGCAGCAACTACGAGCAGTACTTC; CDR3aa: CAIRGSNYEQYF; j_gene: TRBJ2-7; d_gene: .; abundance: .; v_gene: TRBV10-3
CDR3nt: TGTGCCAGCAGCCAGATCCGAACCGGGGAGCTGTTTTTT; CDR3aa: CASSQIRTGELFF; j_gene: TRBJ2-2; d_gene: .; abundance: once; v_gene: TRBV6-5
CDR3nt: TGCGCCAGCAGAATAGAAAGGGAGCGGGAGGGAACTTACGAGCAGTACTTC; CDR3aa: CASRIEREREGTYEQYF; j_gene: TRBJ2-7; d_gene: TRBD2; abundance: .; v_gene: TRBV10-2
CDR3nt: TGTGCTAGTGGTACAGATAGCACAGATACGCAGTATTTT; CDR3aa: CASGTDSTDTQYF; j_gene: TRBJ2-3; d_gene: .; abundance: .; v_gene: TRBV12-5
CDR3nt: TGTGCCAGCAGCCCATTCAGGGCTATGAACACTGAAGCTTTCTTT; CDR3aa: CASSPFRAMNTEAFF; j_gene: TRBJ1-1; d_gene: .; abundance: once; v_gene: TRBV14
CDR3nt: TGTGCCAGCAGCTTAGCGGGCCTAGTAGGGGGGGGCAATCAGCCCCAGCATTTT; CDR3aa: CASSLAGLVGGGNQPQHF; j_gene: TRBJ1-5; d_gene: .; abundance: .; v_gene: TRBV7-9
CDR3nt: TGTGCCAGCAGCCCGGGACTTCTATCCTCCTACGAGCAGTACTTC; CDR3aa: CASSPGLLSSYEQYF; j_gene: TRBJ2-7; d_gene: .; abundance: .; v_gene: TRBV7-6
CDR3nt: TGTGCCAGCAGCGGACCTAGCGGGAGAAATGAGCAGTTCTTC; CDR3aa: CASSGPSGRNEQFF; j_gene: TRBJ2-1; d_gene: TRBD2; abundance: .; v_gene: TRBV13
CDR3nt: TGTGCCAGCAGTGACTTAGAGGGCCTCGTGTTCCCGGTGCAGTACTTC; CDR3aa: CASSDLEGLVFPVQYF; j_gene: TRBJ2-7; d_gene: .; abundance: .; v_gene: TRBV27
CDR3nt: TGTGCCAGCAGCTTTAATAGCGCGGAGCTGTTTTTT; CDR3aa: CASSFNSAELFF; j_gene: TRBJ2-2; d_gene: .; abundance: .; v_gene: TRBV11-3
CDR3nt: TGTGCCAGCAGCCCCCCACAGGGGGCCTTGGCCACCATATATTTT; CDR3aa: CASSPPQGALATIYF; j_gene: TRBJ1-3; d_gene: TRBD1; abundance: .; v_gene: TRBV7-9
CDR3nt: TGTGCCTGGAGTGTAGGGGCAGTCTATGGCTACACCTTC; CDR3aa: CAWSVGAVYGYTF; j_gene: TRBJ1-2; d_gene: .; abundance: few; v_gene: TRBV30
CDR3nt: TGTGCCAGCAGCTTACGACTAGCGGGGCAATTGAACACCGGGGAGCTGTTTTTT; CDR3aa: CASSLRLAGQLNTGELFF; j_gene: TRBJ2-2; d_gene: TRBD2; abundance: few; v_gene: TRBV11-2
CDR3nt: TGTGCCAGCAGTTACGGGGAGCAGCCCCAGCATTTT; CDR3aa: CASSYGEQPQHF; j_gene: TRBJ1-5; d_gene: .; abundance: .; v_gene: TRBV6-9
CDR3nt: TGTGCCAGCAGTGTAGACAGGGATCTCGAGCAGTACTTC; CDR3aa: CASSVDRDLEQYF; j_gene: TRBJ2-7; d_gene: TRBD1; abundance: .; v_gene: TRBV2
CDR3nt: TGTGCCAGCTGCCTAAGGACAGGGCGGAATGAAGCTTTCTTT; CDR3aa: CASCLRTGRNEAFF; j_gene: TRBJ1-1; d_gene: TRBD1; abundance: .; v_gene: TRBV28